These 17 T cell receptor beta chains were all obtained from the same sample, sequenced in a study of long-term antiretroviral therapy in people with HIV. This was the immunoSEQ v3.0 assay at survey level. Method: immunoSEQ multiplex PCR; TCRdb's copy keeps in-frame clones and lacks some. The sample comprises over 40,000 clones, roughly 95% of which are singletons, and around 3% rests with the top ten. The material sequenced was unsorted PBMCs, taken 3.7 years after starting antiretroviral therapy. These receptors were collected from a woman aged 50 to 60 with HIV.

The V call is TRBV5-1, the J call TRBJ1-3; 8 bases agree with TRBD1. Germline loops: CDR1 SGHRS, CDR2 YFSETQ. V dropped 4 bases and J dropped 4; count of bases not matched to a gene: 13. The CDR3 has 17 amino acids. As DNA, the CDR3 is TGCGCCAGCAGCGAGACCCCTACAGGGGGTGTAGGAAACACCATATATTTT. It is translated as CASSETPTGGVGNTIYF.

V is TRBV7-9 and J is TRBJ1-5; possibly TRBD1 for D (5 bases). The germline V gene has CDR1 SEHNR and CDR2 FQNEAQ (reference sequence). The V gene lost 5 bases and the J gene lost 5 bases, with 16 bases spanning the gap. CDR3 length equals 15 residues. CDR3 nucleotides: TGTGCCAGCAGCAAGGAGACAGACCCTCATCAGCCCCAGCATTTT. Translated, it gives CASSKETDPHQPQHF.

The chain combines TRBV10-1 with TRBJ2-2, with 8 bases aligning to TRBD2. Germline V gene lookup returns CDR1 WNHNN and CDR2 SYGVQD (reference sequence). Trimming took 3 bases from V and 0 from J; bases not matched to a gene: 0. The CDR3 has 15 amino acids. As DNA, the CDR3 is TGCGCCAGCAGTGAAGCGGGAGCGAACACCGGGGAGCTGTTTTTT. It encodes CASSEAGANTGELFF.

The CDR3 here is CASSSPSGRATNEKLFF. The CDR3 bases are TGTGCCAGCAGCTCCCCGTCGGGAAGAGCAACTAATGAAAAACTGTTTTTT. The chain recombines TRBV7-9 with TRBJ1-4; D unclear. The CDR3 extends over 17 amino acids. Trimming took 4 bases from V and 0 from J, leaving 15 bases between them. CDR1 and CDR2 (germline): SEHNR, FQNEAQ (reference sequence).

CDR3 residues: CASSLMNTEAFF. The CDR3 nucleotides read TGTGCCAGCAGTTTGATGAACACTGAAGCTTTCTTT. The chain links TRBV2 to TRBJ1-1; D is ambiguous. Trimming pared 5 bases from V and 0 bases from J, leaving 4 bases between. The CDR3 extends over 12 amino acids. The germline gives CDR1 SNHLY, CDR2 FYNNEI.

The gene calls are TRBV19 and TRBJ1-6; D gene unclear. The CDR3 is made up of 13 amino acids. Germline V gene data show CDR1 as LNHDA and CDR2 as SQIVND (reference sequence). V lost 0 bases and J 5 bases, leaving 2 bases between the germline ends. The CDR3 sequence is CASSIENNSPLHF. The CDR3 DNA is TGTGCCAGTAGTATAGAAAATAATTCACCCCTCCACTTT. Filled out from reference TRBV19 and TRBJ1-6, the complete variable domain reads DGGITQSPKYLFRKEGQNVTLSCEQNLNHDAMYWYRQDPGQGLRLIYYSQIVNDFQKGDIAEGYSVSREKKESFPLTVTSAQKNPTAFYLCASSIENNSPLHFGNGTRLTVT.

The rearrangement links TRBV29-1 to TRBJ2-3, with D tentatively TRBD1 or TRBD2 (5 bases each). Germline V gene sequence: CDR1 SQVTM, CDR2 ANQGSEA. The CDR3 has 16 amino acids. The germline V and J ends were trimmed by 4 bases and 1 base, with 18 bases remaining between them. The CDR3 region has the DNA TGCAGCGTTGTGGGGACCGAGACGGGCGGCACAGATACGCAGTATTTT. It codes for CSVVGTETGGTDTQYF.

The chain uses TRBV6-6 and TRBJ1-2, with 10 bases identical to TRBD1. CDR3 size: 13 residues. Per germline, CDR1 MNHNY and CDR2 SVGAGI (reference sequence). J was trimmed by 8 bases and V by 5 bases; bases with no gene match: 5. CDR3 sequence reads: CASSGQGEGGYTF. The CDR3 DNA is TGTGCCAGCAGTGGACAGGGGGAGGGGGGCTACACCTTC.

V gene TRBV7-2 combines with J gene TRBJ2-1; 8 nucleotides align to TRBD2. The CDR3 is 14 residues long. V was clipped by 7 bases and J by 10 bases; unmatched bases: 12. Looked up from germline, CDR1 is SGHTA and CDR2 is FQGNSA. The CDR3: CASKYHSGAEEQFF. The DNA of the CDR3 is TGTGCCAGCAAATACCATAGCGGGGCGGAGGAGCAGTTCTTC.

J is TRBJ1-3 and V is TRBV10-3; D gene uncertain. The CDR3 has 14 residues. Germline loops: CDR1 ENHRY, CDR2 SYGVKD. V was shortened by 5 bases and J by 0 bases, with 8 bases between the two germline ends. CDR3 in amino acids: CAISSSISGNTIYF. CDR3 nucleotide sequence: TGTGCCATCAGTAGTAGCATCTCTGGAAACACCATATATTTT.

The gene calls are TRBV4-1 and TRBJ1-5; a possible D gene is TRBD1 (5 bases). The germline V gene encodes CDR1 MGHRA and CDR2 YSYEKL. This CDR3 is 16 amino acids long. V dropped 1 base and J dropped 1 base, with 11 bases sitting between them. The CDR3 coding sequence is TGCGCCAGCAGCCAAGGTGGAGGGGAAAGCAATCAGCCCCAGCATTTT. Encoded protein: CASSQGGGESNQPQHF.

The chain uses TRBV2 and TRBJ2-7, with no clear D. V lost 5 bases, J lost 7 bases, and 15 bases lay in between. Per the germline V gene, CDR1 is SNHLY and CDR2 is FYNNEI. The CDR3 spans 13 residues. Here the CDR3 DNA reads TGTGCCAGCAGTCCCCGGACGGTTGGGGAGCAGTACTTC. It yields the protein CASSPRTVGEQYF.

The chain is built from TRBV2 and TRBJ2-1, with 7 bases identical to TRBD2. CDR3 length equals 16 residues. J lost 7 bases, V lost 6 bases, and 15 bases had no gene match. Germline CDR1 is SNHLY and CDR2 is FYNNEI. The CDR3 reads CASSQPAGPVSNEQFF. CDR3 DNA sequence: TGTGCCAGCAGCCAACCAGCGGGGCCGGTGTCAAATGAGCAGTTCTTC.

This clone appeared a single time. CDR3 amino acids: CASSLEGTSGLKTQYF. The CDR3 DNA sequence: TGCGCCAGCAGCTTGGAGGGGACTAGCGGGTTGAAGACCCAGTACTTC. The chain is built from TRBV5-1 and TRBJ2-5; TRBD2 aligns across 12 bases. The germline V gene has CDR1 SGHRS and CDR2 YFSETQ. With V trimmed by 0 bases and J by 6 bases, 6 bases remained unmatched. The CDR3 extends over 16 amino acids.

The gene calls are TRBV10-3 and TRBJ1-2; 7 positions agree with TRBD1. The CDR3 totals 14 residues. V trimming: 5 bases; J trimming: 2 bases; junction bases outside the gene matches: 5. The germline CDR1 and CDR2 sequences are ENHRY and SYGVKD. CDR3 region: CAISTGQLNYGYTF. The CDR3 bases are TGTGCCATCAGTACGGGACAGCTAAACTATGGCTACACCTTC.

This clone was seen just once. V is TRBV7-2 and J is TRBJ1-6; 8 bases map to TRBD1. J was trimmed by 9 bases and V by 2 bases; bases with no gene match: 0. The germline CDR1 and CDR2 sequences are SGHTA and FQGNSA. CDR3 length: 13 residues. The CDR3 protein is CASSLQGASPLHF. The CDR3 region has the DNA TGTGCCAGCAGCTTACAGGGGGCTTCACCCCTCCACTTT.

This rearrangement joins TRBV6-6 to TRBJ1-5; unclear D gene. Trimming cost V 2 bases and J 5 bases, with 7 bases left between them. The CDR3 extends over 13 amino acids. Per germline, CDR1 MNHNY and CDR2 SVGAGI (reference sequence). The CDR3 DNA is TGTGCCAGCAGTTACCGGGGAGATCAGCCCCAGCATTTT. Protein sequence: CASSYRGDQPQHF.